The 17 T cell receptor beta chains in this list originate from one sample, sequenced in a study of shared clonotypes between healthy human individuals. Sequenced by immunoSEQ multiplex PCR; TCRdb stores in-frame clones only, minus some. The table has 2.3 million or so clones, over 90% seen once. Sequencing input: naive CD4+ T cells from PBMCs. The subset is: CD45RA+ positively selected. These receptors originate from a man between 18 and 35 years old in good health. Some clones in this sample may be carry-over from other donors' samples.

The gene calls are TRBV9 and TRBJ2-2, with TRBD2 identical over 7 bases. This CDR3 region has 15 residues. V lost 2 bases to trimming and J lost 6 bases; unmatched junction nucleotides: 7. Germline V gene sequence: CDR1 SGDLS, CDR2 YYNGEE. The CDR3 DNA reads as TGTGCCAGCAGCGTTGGGGGAGGGCCCTCCGGGGAGCTGTTTTTT. As protein: CASSVGGGPSGELFF.

The chain couples TRBV4-1 to TRBJ2-2; D is tentatively TRBD1 or TRBD2 (5 bases each). This CDR3 comprises 17 residues. CDR1 and CDR2 from the germline V gene are MGHRA and YSYEKL. V lost 1 base and J lost 4, with 16 bases in between. The CDR3, as DNA: TGCGCCAGCAGCCAAGTAAGGGGAGCCGTGGGCACCGGGGAGCTGTTTTTT. This gives the protein CASSQVRGAVGTGELFF.

This sequence joins TRBV20-1 and TRBJ2-1; D tentatively reads TRBD1 or TRBD2 (5 bases each). The V end was cut by 0 bases, the J end by 14 bases, with 11 bases between. The CDR3 runs to 11 residues. Germline CDR1 DFQATT, CDR2 SNEGSKA (reference sequence). In DNA form, the CDR3 reads TGCAGTGCTAGAGACCTGGGACCGGAGTTCTTC. This codes for CSARDLGPEFF.

This clone was seen once. The chain couples TRBV2 to TRBJ1-2, with D uncertain. Germline V lookup: CDR1 SNHLY, CDR2 FYNNEI. V was shortened by 4 bases and J by 9 bases, with 18 bases between the two germline ends. CDR3 length: 14 amino acids. CDR3 nucleotide sequence: TGTGCCAGCAGTGGACGTCTCCAAAAGTATAGCTACACCTTC. It is translated as CASSGRLQKYSYTF.

The rearrangement joins TRBV5-1 to TRBJ2-1; 8 nucleotides align to TRBD1. The CDR3 extends over 13 amino acids. J lost 8 bases, V lost 6 bases, and 7 bases had no gene match. CDR1 is SGHRS and CDR2 is YFSETQ in the germline V gene. The CDR3 is CASNRAGGHEQFF. The DNA for the CDR3 is TGCGCCAGCAACAGGGCAGGGGGCCATGAGCAGTTCTTC. Complete variable domain (other parts from reference TRBV5-1 and TRBJ2-1): KAGVTQTPRYLIKTRGQQVTLSCSPISGHRSVSWYQQTPGQGLQFLFEYFSETQRNKGNFPGRFSGRQFSNSRSEMNVSTLELGDSALYLCASNRAGGHEQFFGPGTRLTVL.

The chain employs TRBV9 and TRBJ1-2; 7 nucleotides line up with TRBD1. The ends lost 3 bases at V and 0 bases at J; junction bases unmatched: 8. CDR1 and CDR2 from the germline V gene are SGDLS and YYNGEE. This CDR3 contains 16 residues. Written as DNA, the CDR3 is TGTGCCAGCAGCGCACCCTCGGGACAGTCTAACTATGGCTACACCTTC. Protein: CASSAPSGQSNYGYTF.

The genes are TRBV27 and TRBJ1-1; D gene unclear. CDR3 length: 14 amino acids. Trimming stripped 0 bases from V and 4 bases from J, with 9 bases between. The germline gives CDR1 MNHEY, CDR2 SMNVEV (reference sequence). In nucleotides, the CDR3 is TGTGCCAGCAGTTTATCTCGAGCTGCCACTGAAGCTTTCTTT. Translated: CASSLSRAATEAFF.

V gene TRBV6-6 combines with J gene TRBJ1-3; D not certain. Germline CDR1 is MNHNY and CDR2 is SVGAGI (reference sequence). This CDR3 spans 15 amino acids. Trimming left V 4 bases short and J 2 bases short, with 12 bases between. For the CDR3, the DNA is TGTGCCAGCAGTTCTTGGGGAATTACTGGAAACACCATATATTTT. It is translated as CASSSWGITGNTIYF.

The chain carries TRBV19 and TRBJ2-3; a weak D match, TRBD1 (5 bases). V was trimmed by 7 bases and J by 2 bases, leaving 10 bases between them. Germline lookup yields CDR1 LNHDA and CDR2 SQIVND (reference sequence). The CDR3 extends over 13 amino acids. In nucleotides, the CDR3 is TGTGCCAGTACCCAGGGATTCACAGATACGCAGTATTTT. It specifies CASTQGFTDTQYF. Full variable domain (missing parts from reference TRBV19 and TRBJ2-3): DGGITQSPKYLFRKEGQNVTLSCEQNLNHDAMYWYRQDPGQGLRLIYYSQIVNDFQKGDIAEGYSVSREKKESFPLTVTSAQKNPTAFYLCASTQGFTDTQYFGPGTRLTVL.

The chain couples TRBV5-4 to TRBJ2-3; a possible D gene is TRBD2 (5 bases). The CDR3 sequence is 14 residues long. The V gene lost 0 bases and the J gene lost 6 bases, with 11 bases spanning the gap. Germline values: CDR1 SGHNT, CDR2 YYREEE (reference sequence). DNA for the CDR3: TGTGCCAGCAGCTTGGGAGGCCGAGGGGATACGCAGTATTTT. This translates into CASSLGGRGDTQYF.

This clone was detected a few times. V is TRBV7-9 and J is TRBJ2-7, with unresolved D. Trimming took 1 base from V and 9 from J, leaving 10 bases between them. Germline V gene lookup returns CDR1 SEHNR and CDR2 FQNEAQ (reference sequence). The CDR3 sequence is 12 residues long. The CDR3 sequence: CASSLEIGRQYF. The CDR3 region has the DNA TGTGCCAGCAGCTTAGAGATAGGGCGGCAGTACTTC.

This chain connects TRBV7-3 to TRBJ2-6, with D tentatively TRBD1 (6 bases). Germline V CDR1 and CDR2: SGHTA, FQGTGA. The CDR3 covers 12 residues. Deletions cut 4 bases from V and 11 bases from J, with 9 bases between. The CDR3 DNA reads as TGTGCCAGCAGCTCTAACAGGGACGTCCTGACTTTC. Translating it yields CASSSNRDVLTF.

The genes are TRBV7-9 and TRBJ1-5; possible D gene TRBD1, 6 bases. CDR1 and CDR2 from the germline V gene are SEHNR and FQNEAQ (reference sequence). This CDR3 comprises 15 residues. Trimming removed 5 bases from V and 0 bases from J, with 11 bases in between. The DNA of the CDR3 is TGTGCCAGCAGCGAAACAGGGAATAGCAATCAGCCCCAGCATTTT. Residues: CASSETGNSNQPQHF.

This clone was counted only a few times. The rearrangement uses TRBV15 and TRBJ1-1; D unclear. There are 13 residues in the CDR3. Trimming removed 3 bases at V and 6 bases at J, with 11 bases between. CDR1 is LNHNV, CDR2 YYDKDF, per germline (reference sequence). The CDR3 DNA sequence: TGTGCCACCAGCAGGGGCCCGAGACCTGAAGCTTTCTTT. Encoded protein: CATSRGPRPEAFF.

The rearrangement joins TRBV7-7 to TRBJ2-5, with 7 bases that match TRBD1. V was clipped by 5 bases and J by 4 bases; unmatched bases: 25. The CDR3 totals 20 residues. The germline CDR1 and CDR2 sequences are SSHAT and FNYEAQ (reference sequence). CDR3: CASSARGGVDRDNGGETQYF. In DNA form, the CDR3 reads TGTGCCAGCAGCGCCCGAGGGGGCGTCGACCGGGACAATGGGGGAGAGACCCAGTACTTC.

This rearrangement joins TRBV5-8 to TRBJ2-2; unclear D gene. The ends were cut back, 5 bases at V and 4 bases at J, with 9 bases in the middle. Germline V gene data show CDR1 as SGHTS and CDR2 as YDEGEE. The CDR3 contains 13 residues. CDR3 DNA: TGTGCCAGCAGGCCAATGGTCACCGGGGAGCTGTTTTTT. Translating it yields CASRPMVTGELFF.

This chain joins TRBV5-4 and TRBJ2-1; D is perhaps TRBD1 (5 bases). The germline V gene encodes CDR1 SGHNT and CDR2 YYREEE (reference sequence). The CDR3 runs 13 residues. V was pared by 1 base and J by 7 bases, with 9 bases between. CDR3 protein: CASSLYRFNEQFF. CDR3 sequence (DNA): TGTGCCAGCAGCTTGTACAGGTTTAATGAGCAGTTCTTC. The whole variable domain, remainder taken from reference TRBV5-4 and TRBJ2-1, is ETGVTQSPTHLIKTRGQQVTLRCSSQSGHNTVSWYQQALGQGPQFIFQYYREEENGRGNFPPRFSGLQFPNYSSELNVNALELDDSALYLCASSLYRFNEQFFGPGTRLTVL.